The entry that follows covers one T cell receptor (beta chain) sequence. Its antigen is still unknown. No qualities accompany the bases; no much larger clone lies one base away. Patients with autoimmune disease history or receiving systemic immunosuppression were excluded from the trial. Peripheral blood for TCR sequencing was collected from all dose cohorts at baseline, on cycle 4 day 1, and on cycle 7 day 1. Samples came from an open-label, multicenter, first-in-human phase I dose-escalation trial of ivuxolimab. Adults with locally advanced or metastatic melanoma, renal cell carcinoma, hepatocellular carcinoma or head and neck squamous cell carcinoma were enrolled in the trial. Before TCR sequencing, CD4+ T cells and CD8+ T cells from peripheral blood were sorted into separate populations. The CDR3 numbers 13 residues from cysteine through phenylalanine. Only CDR3 DNA remains: 39 bases, in frame from the first base. The germline V end is reduced by 5 bases and the J end by 6 bases; junction bases left unmatched: 5. CDR1 is given as SGHNT and CDR2 as YENEEA, both from the germline V gene.

To sequence the TCRbeta CDR3 region, genomic DNA was isolated from the sorted cells. The immunoSEQ Assay was used for sequencing of TCRbeta CDR3 regions. As stored in TCRdb, this immuneACCESS dataset retains in-frame rearrangements with V and J assigned. A fraction of the clones does not appear; measured against another copy, unresolved V genes explain less than half of the discrepancy, and the remainder lacks a known reason. Present in this sample are roughly 46,000 clones, about 91% of which were seen just once. Clones ranked in the top ten supply roughly 12% of the sample. The source of the sample is a study of OX40 agonist ivuxolimab in advanced cancers. In terms of the full investigation: The costimulatory receptor OX40 (CD134) was targeted by ivuxolimab, a fully human IgG2 agonistic monoclonal antibody. Patients were allowed to have had prior anti-PD-1, anti-PD-L1 or anti-CTLA-4 therapy, and approximately 40% of the dose-escalation patients had previously received checkpoint inhibitors. Peripheral TCRbeta sequencing was intended to test whether TCR sequence diversity was altered and clonal T-cell expansion was caused by ivuxolimab. Partial responses were achieved by three dose-escalation patients, of whom one had hepatocellular carcinoma and two had cutaneous melanoma. Of the approximately 50 dose-escalation patients, hepatocellular carcinoma was present in approximately 20, melanoma in around 15, renal cell carcinoma in 9 and head and neck cancer in 9. The paper reports the monotherapy dose-escalation portion (N ≈ 50 patients) of the phase I ivuxolimab trial. In the dose-escalation cohort, approximately 80% of patients were male, and the mean age was 60 years with a range of roughly 20 to 85. Intravenous ivuxolimab was administered to patients every 2 weeks at six dose levels: 0.01, 0.1, 0.3, 1.5, 3 and 10 mg/kg. The research as a whole found: After ivuxolimab, more expanded clones were found on average in CD8+ T cells than in CD4+ T cells. At doses of 0.1 to 3.0 mg/kg, clonal expansion of both CD4+ and CD8+ blood T cells was observed from baseline to week 6. Which antigens the clonally expanded peripheral T cells were specific for was not determined. Partial responders in the 0.1-3.0 mg/kg groups had among the lowest normalized peripheral clonal expansion, especially among CD8+ T cells. Low levels of normalized T-cell clonal expansion were also seen in some patients who did not respond.

The TCR was taken from an adult with an advanced solid tumor such as melanoma, head and neck, liver or kidney cancer. This material consisted of CD4+ or CD8+ T cells sorted from blood, taken in a trial of the OX40 agonist ivuxolimab. The chain couples TRBV11-3 to TRBJ2-3; 7 bases in the junction line up with TRBD2. DNA sequence: TGTGCCAGCAGCCCGGGACTATCGGATACGCAGTATTTT. The encoded protein is CASSPGLSDTQYF.